This T cell receptor beta chain was sequenced for a study of OX40 agonist ivuxolimab in advanced cancers. Study-wide context: Earlier treatment with anti-PD-1, anti-PD-L1 or anti-CTLA-4 was permitted, and 30% to 40% had received some. General study results and limits: CD4+ and CD8+ blood T cells expanded clonally by week 6 at 0.1 to 3.0 mg/kg.

Germline V CDR1 and CDR2: SGHNT, YENEEA. CDR3 size: 11 residues. Deletions cut 2 bases from V and 5 bases from J, with 4 bases between. A word on this clone: Its antigen is not known.

TCRdb's copy holds only in-frame clones and misses some; the assay was immunoSEQ multiplex PCR. The data contain approximately 58,000 clones, 82% of them singletons. This TCR was recovered from an adult with an advanced solid tumor such as melanoma, head and neck, liver or kidney cancer. The sample consisted of CD4+ or CD8+ T cells sorted from blood, taken in a trial of the OX40 agonist ivuxolimab. The chain couples TRBV11-3 to TRBJ2-7; no firm D call. The CDR3: CASSLNDEQYF. CDR3 sequence (DNA): TGTGCCAGCAGCTTAAATGACGAGCAGTACTTC.